A single sample gave rise to the 2 T cell receptor beta chains below, sequenced in a study of blood T cells in healthy people across ages. With a J-beta primer mix and a sample-barcoded 5' primer, a second PCR ran about 7 to 12 cycles. MiXCR, applied by TCRdb to the 5' RACE reads, yields one record per CDR3 protein. Here the sample spans 700,000 to 900,000 distinct CDR3 sequences, 20% to 30% being singletons. This sample also appeared in a second study, on T cells of mothers and their children.

Sequencing input: blood. The receptor set was obtained from a boy aged 5-17 years in good health.

This clonotype was counted ten times or more. The J gene is TRBJ1-2, the V gene TRBV29-1; D remains ambiguous. This CDR3 contains 10 residues. Trimming took off 3 bases at V and 6 bases at J, with 5 bases between the two ends. Germline loops: CDR1 SQVTM, CDR2 ANQGSEA. The CDR3 sequence: CSVDENGYTF. The CDR3 region has the DNA TGCAGCGTTGACGAGAATGGCTACACCTTC.

This clonotype was recorded a few times. The chain combines TRBV6-1 with TRBJ2-1; D is ambiguous. This CDR3 region has 11 residues. V lost 2 bases and J lost 9, with 5 bases in between. CDR1 and CDR2 from the germline V gene are MNHNS and SASEGT. The chain's CDR3 is CASSEIGEQFF. CDR3 sequence (DNA): TGTGCCAGCAGTGAAATTGGTGAGCAGTTCTTC.